This T cell receptor beta chain was observed in a study of cytomegalovirus exposure and HLA in healthy donors. For the study at large: A previous analysis identified 95 million to 140 million unique TCR beta sequences derived from some 170 million T cells.

This clone was seen a few times. Primers for the PCR totalled 60 Vbeta and 13 Jbeta. Generated by immunoSEQ multiplex PCR, the TCRdb table keeps only in-frame clones and is missing some. Of about 150,000 clones in the sample, over 8% were seen once. This CDR3 is built from 11 residues. Trimming took off 4 bases at V and 5 bases at J, with 8 bases between the two ends. Germline V gives CDR1 DFQATT, CDR2 SNEGSKA (reference sequence). The gene calls are TRBV20-1 and TRBJ2-5; the D is unclear. Sample: PBMCs. This clonotype was sampled from a male donor in good health and CMV-seronegative. CDR3 nucleotide sequence: TGCAGTGCTACCTCTGGCGAGACCCAGTACTTC. Translation gives CSATSGETQYF.